The 32 T cell receptor beta chains in this list originate from one sample, sequenced in a study of blood T cell repertoires in COVID-19. Assay used: immunoSEQ multiplex PCR; TCRdb lists only in-frame clones, some missing. Of approximately 140,000 clones detected, roughly 84% appear once; the ten largest clones hold more than 5%. Sequenced sample: PBMCs or T cells enriched from blood (not recorded which). These receptors were taken from a woman aged 50 to 60 who had been exposed to COVID-19.

The chain has TRBV3-1 (or the pseudogene TRBV3-2) and TRBJ2-3, with 9 bases matching TRBD2. This CDR3 has 13 residues. CDR1 is LGHDT and CDR2 is YNNKEL in the germline V gene (reference sequence). Trimming at V came to 5 bases and at J to 8 bases, leaving 5 bases not matched to a gene. CDR3 sequence (DNA): TGTGCCAGCAGCACAATAGCGGGAGTTACGCAGTATTTT. Translated: CASSTIAGVTQYF.

The chain has TRBV7-8 and TRBJ1-2; D unresolved. Per the germline V gene, CDR1 is SGHVS and CDR2 is FQNEAQ. The CDR3 has 12 amino acids. Trimming took off 5 bases at V and 7 bases at J, with 11 bases between the two ends. The CDR3 here is CASSPSVGGYTF. In DNA form, the CDR3 reads TGTGCCAGCAGCCCCTCTGTCGGTGGCTACACCTTC.

The chain links TRBV6-5 to TRBJ2-5, with 12 nucleotides matching TRBD2. Germline CDR1 reads MNHEY; CDR2 reads SVGAGI. Germline trimming cut 4 bases from V and 3 bases from J; bases unmatched to any gene: 6. The CDR3 length is 16 residues. CDR3 loop: CASSFRTSGVKETQYF. The CDR3 region has the DNA TGTGCCAGCAGTTTCCGGACTAGCGGGGTAAAAGAGACCCAGTACTTC.

The V call is TRBV3-1 (or the pseudogene TRBV3-2), the J call TRBJ2-7; D gene unclear. In germline, CDR1 is LGHDT, CDR2 YNNKEL (reference sequence). This CDR3 region has 14 residues. V lost 1 base and J 5 bases, leaving 12 bases between the germline ends. The CDR3 protein is CASSQVPGTDEQYF. CDR3 nucleotides: TGTGCCAGCAGCCAAGTGCCAGGAACAGACGAGCAGTACTTC.

This clone has more than one count but fewer than ten. This chain links TRBV7-9 with TRBJ2-5, with D perhaps matching TRBD1 (7 bases). The germline gives CDR1 SEHNR, CDR2 FQNEAQ (reference sequence). V was pared by 1 base and J by 5 bases, with 20 bases between. There are 17 residues in the CDR3. Here the CDR3 DNA reads TGTGCCAGCAGCTTAGAGGGGAGGACAGGAGGGCAGGAGACCCAGTACTTC. The encoded protein is CASSLEGRTGGQETQYF.

In this sample, this clone turned up once. This chain connects TRBV3-1 (or the pseudogene TRBV3-2) to TRBJ2-3, with D unclear. The CDR3 extends over 15 amino acids. The V end lost 0 bases, the J end lost 1 base, and 8 bases lay between the germline ends. The germline V gene encodes CDR1 LGHDT and CDR2 YNNKEL (reference sequence). The CDR3, as DNA: TGTGCCAGCAGCCAAGACCACCGGGGCACAGATACGCAGTATTTT. Translated, it gives CASSQDHRGTDTQYF.

The V call is TRBV12-3 or TRBV12-4, the J call TRBJ2-1, with 12 nucleotides matching TRBD2. The J segment lost 10 bases and the V segment lost 6 bases, leaving 4 bases of the junction unmatched. The CDR3 runs to 13 residues. The CDR3 coding sequence is TGTGCCAGCAGCCCCCTAGCGGGGGGGGAGCAGTTCTTC. This codes for CASSPLAGGEQFF.

The chain couples TRBV9 to TRBJ1-3; D is perhaps TRBD1 (6 bases). Trimming removed 2 bases at V and 2 bases at J, with 11 bases between. This CDR3 contains 15 residues. CDR1 and CDR2 (germline): SGDLS, YYNGEE. The CDR3 protein is CASSVAPGAGNTIYF. The CDR3 DNA reads TGTGCCAGCAGCGTCGCCCCAGGGGCTGGAAACACCATATATTTT.

V gene TRBV25-1 combines with J gene TRBJ2-5; 8 positions match TRBD2. There are 15 residues in the CDR3. The V and J ends lost 3 bases and 5 bases, in that order; junction bases with no gene match: 8. In germline, CDR1 is MGHDK, CDR2 SYGVNS. The CDR3 sequence: CASSEGWSGGETQYF. CDR3 coding DNA: TGTGCCAGCAGTGAGGGGTGGTCGGGGGGGGAGACCCAGTACTTC. Supplemented by reference TRBV25-1 and TRBJ2-5, the full variable domain reads EADIYQTPRYLVIGTGKKITLECSQTMGHDKMYWYQQDPGMELHLIHYSYGVNSTEKGDLSSESTVSRIRTEHFPLTLESARPSHTSQYLCASSEGWSGGETQYFGPGTRLLVL.

This chain links TRBV25-1 with TRBJ1-2; D unclear. The germline V gene has CDR1 MGHDK and CDR2 SYGVNS. The CDR3 runs 12 residues. V dropped 3 bases and J dropped 7 bases, with 9 bases sitting between them. CDR3 loop: CASSDLGIGYTF. CDR3 DNA sequence: TGTGCCAGCAGTGACCTAGGAATTGGCTACACCTTC.

The rearrangement uses TRBV7-9 and TRBJ1-5; D not certain. The CDR3 extends over 15 amino acids. The germline V gene has CDR1 SEHNR and CDR2 FQNEAQ (reference sequence). Trimming took off 1 base at V and 5 bases at J, with 12 bases between the two ends. CDR3 region: CASSLVEGSDQPQHF. The CDR3 DNA follows: TGTGCCAGCAGCTTAGTGGAGGGCTCCGATCAGCCCCAGCATTTT.

V is TRBV15 and J is TRBJ2-5; D gene uncertain. CDR1 is LNHNV, CDR2 YYDKDF, per germline (reference sequence). The V and J ends lost 0 bases and 5 bases respectively, with 7 bases between them. This CDR3 is 13 amino acids long. The chain's CDR3 is CATSRDSEETQYF. Here the CDR3 DNA reads TGTGCCACCAGCAGAGATTCCGAGGAGACCCAGTACTTC.

Only one count was recorded for this clone. The chain employs TRBV11-3 and TRBJ2-2; 14 nucleotides agree with TRBD2. The CDR3 has 16 residues. V lost 5 bases to trimming and J lost 6 bases; unmatched junction nucleotides: 5. The germline CDR1 and CDR2 sequences are SGHNT and YENEEA. CDR3 amino acids: CASSLRLAGGSGELFF. The CDR3 bases are TGTGCCAGCAGCCTCCGACTAGCGGGAGGGTCCGGGGAGCTGTTTTTT.

This chain uses TRBV6-5 with TRBJ2-7; D gene uncertain. The CDR3 has 13 amino acids. Trimming took off 4 bases at V and 9 bases at J, with 16 bases between the two ends. Germline V gives CDR1 MNHEY, CDR2 SVGAGI. The CDR3 region is CASSSNSIRSQYF. For the CDR3, the DNA is TGTGCCAGCAGTTCGAACTCGATTCGGTCGCAGTACTTC.

This clone appeared once. This chain uses TRBV27 with TRBJ1-5, with D possibly matching TRBD1 (6 bases). V lost 6 bases to trimming and J lost 5 bases, with 14 bases between them. The germline V gene has CDR1 MNHEY and CDR2 SMNVEV (reference sequence). The CDR3 covers 14 residues. The CDR3 sequence: CASSPPPGDQPQHF. CDR3 sequence (DNA): TGTGCCAGCAGCCCCCCCCCAGGGGATCAGCCCCAGCATTTT.

This clone was counted a few times. The CDR3 reads CASSLGGVFTGELFF. CDR3 bases: TGTGCCAGCAGCTTAGGTGGAGTTTTCACCGGGGAGCTGTTTTTT. V usage is TRBV11-3 and J usage is TRBJ2-2; D not resolved. Germline assignment: CDR1 SGHNT and CDR2 YENEEA. The CDR3 has 15 amino acids. Trimming took 1 base from V and 4 from J, leaving 10 bases between them.

This chain uses TRBV5-4 with TRBJ2-3; the D is unclear. The germline V gene has CDR1 SGHNT and CDR2 YYREEE (reference sequence). The CDR3 length is 12 residues. V was pared by 4 bases and J by 11 bases, with 14 bases between. The CDR3: CASSPASGEQYF. CDR3 nucleotides: TGTGCCAGCAGCCCGGCATCAGGCGAGCAGTATTTT.

The J gene is TRBJ1-5, the V gene TRBV15, with a possible D match to TRBD1 (6 bases). Trimming removed 3 bases at V and 4 bases at J, with 13 bases between. Germline values: CDR1 LNHNV, CDR2 YYDKDF (reference sequence). The CDR3 has 15 residues. The CDR3 DNA sequence: TGTGCCACCAGCAGTCTACAGGGTCTGAATCAGCCCCAGCATTTT. Amino acid sequence: CATSSLQGLNQPQHF.

The chain couples TRBV5-8 to TRBJ1-1; a possible D gene is TRBD1 (6 bases). With 0 bases removed from V and 4 bases from J, the gap between germline ends came to 10 bases. Germline V CDR1 and CDR2: SGHTS, YDEGEE. This CDR3 has 14 residues. The chain's CDR3 is CASSLDPRGTEAFF. CDR3 coding DNA: TGTGCCAGCAGCTTGGACCCCAGGGGCACTGAAGCTTTCTTT. Filled out from reference TRBV5-8 and TRBJ1-1, the complete variable domain reads EAGVTQSPTHLIKTRGQQATLRCSPISGHTSVYWYQQALGLGLQFLLWYDEGEERNRGNFPPRFSGRQFPNYSSELNVNALELEDSALYLCASSLDPRGTEAFFGQGTRLTVV.

The chain combines TRBV6-1 with TRBJ1-2; 9 nucleotides match TRBD1. The length of the CDR3 is 16 residues. Germline V gives CDR1 MNHNS, CDR2 SASEGT. Losses at the gene ends were 0 bases for V and 9 bases for J; bases not matched to a gene: 11. The CDR3 here is CASSEALPGQGISYTF. CDR3 coding DNA: TGTGCCAGCAGTGAAGCGCTACCGGGACAGGGTATAAGCTACACCTTC.

J is TRBJ2-5 and V is TRBV10-3, with D maybe TRBD2 (6 bases). V lost 5 bases and J lost 3, with 7 bases in between. Looked up from germline, CDR1 is ENHRY and CDR2 is SYGVKD. The CDR3 loop spans 12 amino acids. Written as DNA, the CDR3 is TGTGCCATCAGTCCGGGGGAAGAGACCCAGTACTTC. Residues: CAISPGEETQYF.

J is TRBJ2-5 and V is TRBV12-5; 7 bases are a match to TRBD1. The length of the CDR3 is 14 residues. Looked up from germline, CDR1 is LGHNT and CDR2 is FRNRAP. Trimming cost V 5 bases and J 5 bases; bases outside gene matches: 8. The CDR3 nucleotides read TGTGCTAGTGGTAACCAGGGGGATGGGGAGACCCAGTACTTC. It encodes CASGNQGDGETQYF.

V is TRBV5-4 and J is TRBJ2-7; the match to TRBD2 covers 9 bases. This CDR3 is 15 amino acids long. CDR1 is SGHNT and CDR2 is YYREEE in the germline V gene (reference sequence). V shed 3 bases, J shed 5 bases, and the junction held 9 bases outside the gene matches. The CDR3 DNA is TGTGCCAGCAGCTCGGGGCTAGCGGGGAGCGACGAGCAGTACTTC. The encoded protein is CASSSGLAGSDEQYF.

This clone was seen once. The V and J genes are TRBV29-1 and TRBJ1-5; D gene uncertain. Between the trimmed V and J ends, which lost 5 bases and 10 bases, there was a span of 15 bases. Germline V gene sequence: CDR1 SQVTM, CDR2 ANQGSEA. There are 12 residues in the CDR3. CDR3 in amino acids: CSVRADGSPQHF. As DNA, the CDR3 is TGCAGCGTTCGAGCTGACGGGTCCCCCCAGCATTTT. The full variable domain, rest sourced from reference TRBV29-1 and TRBJ1-5, is SAVISQKPSRDICQRGTSLTIQCQVDSQVTMMFWYRQQPGQSLTLIATANQGSEATYESGFVIDKFPISRPNLTFSTLTVSNMSPEDSSIYLCSVRADGSPQHFGDGTRLSIL.

The chain joins TRBV10-3 to TRBJ1-2, with a possible D match to TRBD1 (5 bases). The germline V gene has CDR1 ENHRY and CDR2 SYGVKD. Trimming removed 11 bases from V and 2 bases from J, with 9 bases in between. The CDR3 totals 11 residues. In nucleotides, the CDR3 is TGTGCCTCCAGACAGAACTATGGCTACACCTTC. Translating it yields CASRQNYGYTF.

The rearrangement uses TRBV3-1 (or the pseudogene TRBV3-2) and TRBJ1-5; the match to TRBD1 covers 12 bases. The CDR3 is made up of 21 amino acids. Germline lookup yields CDR1 LGHDT and CDR2 YNNKEL (reference sequence). The V and J ends lost 1 base and 2 bases, in that order; junction bases with no gene match: 15. CDR3 DNA: TGTGCCAGCAGCCAAGTCGGGGTACGGGACAGGGGGCTGGTGGGCAATCAGCCCCAGCATTTT. Protein sequence: CASSQVGVRDRGLVGNQPQHF.

V gene TRBV11-3 combines with J gene TRBJ2-1; 15 bases are a match to TRBD2. After removal of 5 bases from V and 5 bases from J, the junction contained 13 bases not matched to a gene. The CDR3 is 19 amino acids. Germline values: CDR1 SGHNT, CDR2 YENEEA. In DNA, the CDR3 is TGTGCCAGCAGCCTCAGCATCGGGACTAGCGGGGGGTCAGACAATGAGCAGTTCTTC. Protein product: CASSLSIGTSGGSDNEQFF.

The chain is built from TRBV29-1 and TRBJ2-1; 9 bases line up with TRBD2. The junction had 7 bases not matched to a gene; V was cut back by 4 bases and J by 9 bases. Germline CDR1 is SQVTM and CDR2 is ANQGSEA. CDR3 size: 13 residues. In DNA, the CDR3 is TGCAGCGTTGTCGCGGGAGGGCTTGGTGAGCAGTTCTTC. This codes for CSVVAGGLGEQFF.

The V gene is TRBV9, the J gene TRBJ2-7, with 7 bases that match TRBD1. V lost 1 base to trimming and J lost 2 bases; unmatched junction nucleotides: 9. In germline, CDR1 is SGDLS, CDR2 YYNGEE. The CDR3 loop spans 16 amino acids. The CDR3 spells CASSVSPGTATYEQYF. The DNA of the CDR3 is TGTGCCAGCAGCGTATCGCCCGGGACAGCTACCTACGAGCAGTACTTC.

This clone has only a few counts. The CDR3 loop reads CASSQISTAGYTF. The CDR3 region has the DNA TGTGCCAGCAGCCAAATATCTACCGCTGGCTACACCTTC. The chain uses TRBV14 and TRBJ1-2; D remains ambiguous. The CDR3 length is 13 residues. CDR1 and CDR2 (germline): SGHDN, FVKESK. Trimming left V 2 bases short and J 7 bases short, with 11 bases between.

There are a few counts of this clone. V usage is TRBV30 and J usage is TRBJ2-5, with 7 bases aligning to TRBD2. The CDR3 loop spans 14 amino acids. V lost 8 bases, J lost 4 bases, and 13 bases stayed unmatched. Germline CDR1 GTSNPN, CDR2 SVGIG (reference sequence). This CDR3 reads CARSNRASGETQYF. Written as DNA, the CDR3 is TGTGCCCGCTCCAACCGGGCTAGCGGAGAGACCCAGTACTTC.

This clone was seen a single time. The chain joins TRBV19 to TRBJ1-3; tentative D call: TRBD1 (6 bases). The germline gives CDR1 LNHDA, CDR2 SQIVND (reference sequence). V was trimmed by 9 bases and J by 2 bases, leaving 14 bases between them. CDR3 length equals 14 residues. DNA of the CDR3: TGTGCCAGCTTCGAACAGGGTCCTGGAAACACCATATATTTT. Translation gives CASFEQGPGNTIYF.